This T cell receptor (beta chain) was sequenced for a study of identical twins. Study conclusions and caveats: Carriage of fewer insertions was seen in abundant cord blood beta clonotypes, whereas memory repertoires showed none. Out-of-frame alpha sequences common to twins exhibited an excess of low generation probability. Models came in too low on out-of-frame TCR alpha sharing in monozygotic twins. Out-of-frame beta chain sequences displayed weaker excess sharing between twins.

A word on this clonotype: Its target is not known.

TCRdb re-called the 5' RACE reads through MiXCR, storing one row per CDR3 protein. The sample shows about 390,000 distinct CDR3 sequences, approximately 8.7% of them seen only once. V was clipped by 0 bases and J by 2 bases; unmatched bases: 7. The germline V gene has CDR1 DFQATT and CDR2 SNEGSKA (reference sequence). This CDR3 region has 15 residues. The chain carries TRBV20-1 and TRBJ2-7, with 7 bases that match TRBD2. The sequence derives from a woman in her 50s in good health. Sequenced: naive T cells sorted from blood. The CDR3 DNA sequence: TGCAGTGCTAGAGATCTGCGGGAGTCTACCTACGAGCAGTACTTC. It encodes CSARDLRESTYEQYF.